This T cell receptor beta chain was sequenced for a study of blood T cell repertoires in COVID-19. At the level of the study: Researchers got acute and convalescent COVID-19 samples from the United States, Italy and Spain. In each case, the material was cDNA or gDNA derived from T cells, B-cell-depleted T cells, or PBMCs.

With 6 bases clipped from V and 5 bases from J, the junction kept 10 bases outside the gene matches. This CDR3 is built from 16 residues. Looked up from germline, CDR1 is MNHEY and CDR2 is SMNVEV (reference sequence). Authors' analysis steps: Reference gene primer amplification yielded estimated nucleated cell counts. Some clones are missing from TCRdb's copy, which holds only in-frame ones; the method was immunoSEQ multiplex PCR. The V and J calls and clone size come from that table; D and trimming were worked out from the DNA. The table records approximately 70,000 clones, about 80% of them present only once.

The chain uses TRBV27 and TRBJ1-6; TRBD1 aligns across 7 bases. Sequencing was performed on peripheral blood. This receptor was obtained from a woman between 65 and 79 years old with acute or convalescent COVID-19. The CDR3 DNA is TGTGCCAGCAGGTCCGGGACAGTGACTAATAATTCACCCCTCCACTTT. Amino acids: CASRSGTVTNNSPLHF.